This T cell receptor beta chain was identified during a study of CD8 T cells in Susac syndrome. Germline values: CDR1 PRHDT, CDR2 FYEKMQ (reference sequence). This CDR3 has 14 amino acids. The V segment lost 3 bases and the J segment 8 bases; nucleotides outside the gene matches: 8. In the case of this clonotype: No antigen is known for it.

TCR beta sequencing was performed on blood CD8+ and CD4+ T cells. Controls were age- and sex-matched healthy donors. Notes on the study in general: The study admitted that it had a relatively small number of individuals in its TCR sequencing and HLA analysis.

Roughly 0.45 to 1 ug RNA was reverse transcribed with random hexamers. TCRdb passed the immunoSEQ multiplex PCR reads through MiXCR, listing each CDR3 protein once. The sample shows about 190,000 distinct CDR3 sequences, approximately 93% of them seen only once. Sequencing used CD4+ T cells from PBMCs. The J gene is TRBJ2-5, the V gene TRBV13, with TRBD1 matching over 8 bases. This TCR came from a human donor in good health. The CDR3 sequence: CASSLDRALPTQYF. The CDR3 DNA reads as TGTGCCAGCAGCTTGGACAGGGCCTTACCCACCCAGTACTTC. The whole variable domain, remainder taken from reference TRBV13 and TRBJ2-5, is AAGVIQSPRHLIKEKRETATLKCYPIPRHDTVYWYQQGPGQDPQFLISFYEKMQSDKGSIPDRFSAQQFSDYHSELNMSSLELGDSALYFCASSLDRALPTQYFGPGTRLLVL.